This TCR beta chain was documented in a study of immune heterogeneity within non-small cell lung tumors. Study outcomes and limitations: Identical dominant CDR3 beta clonotypes spanned tumor sites within a patient, beside site-unique high-frequency clones.

Using 32 V and 13 J primers, multiplex PCR amplified TCR beta CDR3. Each CDR3 protein gets one entry after TCRdb re-called the multiplex PCR reads with MiXCR. The profile covers 2,000 to 2,500 distinct CDR3 sequences, with roughly 34% appearing a single time and around 26% taken by the ten largest. The CDR3 is made up of 13 amino acids. Germline V gives CDR1 SGHRS, CDR2 YFSETQ. V lost 8 bases to trimming and J lost 3 bases, with 14 bases between them. Genomic DNA from bulk tumor acted as the template, and 600 ng was loaded per sample. Biopsy collection occurred during surgery, with several far-apart biopsies per primary tumor. Curative operations were performed on patients who had untreated, newly diagnosed non-small cell lung cancer. In this sample, this clonotype is medium-sized. The target antigen is unknown.

The material sequenced was lung tumor tissue. The TCR was taken from a man between 65 and 85 years old with non-small cell lung cancer. V is TRBV5-1 and J is TRBJ2-5; D gene ambiguous. The CDR3 here is CASTGSLKETQYF. The CDR3 coding sequence is TGCGCCAGTACCGGGTCCCTCAAAGAGACCCAGTACTTC. The full variable domain, completed using reference TRBV5-1 and TRBJ2-5, is KAGVTQTPRYLIKTRGQQVTLSCSPISGHRSVSWYQQTPGQGLQFLFEYFSETQRNKGNFPGRFSGRQFSNSRSEMNVSTLELGDSALYLCASTGSLKETQYFGPGTRLLVL.